This T cell receptor beta chain was captured in a study of T cell clones after liver transplantation. Study background: Third-party-reactive TCRbeta sequences from pre-transplant mixed lymphocyte reactions served as antigen-independent comparators. Tolerant meant at least one year fully off immunosuppression without liver enzymes above twice normal.

Whole-study findings and limits: A larger donor-reactive than third-party decline suggested partial antigen-specific deletion.

Produced via immunoSEQ multiplex PCR; TCRdb's table is partial and in-frame only. The sample shows about 21,000 clones, approximately 94% of them seen only once. This clone came up once. What it recognizes is unknown. Germline loops: CDR1 LNHNV, CDR2 YYDKDF (reference sequence). The CDR3 is made up of 13 amino acids. V gave up 5 bases and J gave up 7 bases, with 12 bases separating them. The chain has TRBV15 and TRBJ2-1, with D hard to call. The material sequenced was CD8+ T cells from blood, taken less than 27 months after liver transplant. The TCR comes from a human patient who received a liver transplant. The T cells may partly be graft donor cells. The CDR3 DNA reads as TGTGCCACCAGCTTTTGGTACGAAAATGAGCAGTTCTTC. Encoded protein: CATSFWYENEQFF.